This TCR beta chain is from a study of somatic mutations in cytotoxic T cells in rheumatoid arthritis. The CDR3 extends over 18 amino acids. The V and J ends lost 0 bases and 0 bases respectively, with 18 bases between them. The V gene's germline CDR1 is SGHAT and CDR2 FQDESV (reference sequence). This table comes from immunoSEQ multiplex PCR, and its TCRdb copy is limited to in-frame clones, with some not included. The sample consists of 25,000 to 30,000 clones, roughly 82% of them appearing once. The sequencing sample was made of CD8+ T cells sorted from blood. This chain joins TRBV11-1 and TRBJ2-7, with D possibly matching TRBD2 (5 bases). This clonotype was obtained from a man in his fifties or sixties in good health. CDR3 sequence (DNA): TGTGCCAGCAGCTTAGCTCGGGGTTCGGCAGCTGCCTCCTACGAGCAGTACTTC. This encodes CASSLARGSAAASYEQYF.